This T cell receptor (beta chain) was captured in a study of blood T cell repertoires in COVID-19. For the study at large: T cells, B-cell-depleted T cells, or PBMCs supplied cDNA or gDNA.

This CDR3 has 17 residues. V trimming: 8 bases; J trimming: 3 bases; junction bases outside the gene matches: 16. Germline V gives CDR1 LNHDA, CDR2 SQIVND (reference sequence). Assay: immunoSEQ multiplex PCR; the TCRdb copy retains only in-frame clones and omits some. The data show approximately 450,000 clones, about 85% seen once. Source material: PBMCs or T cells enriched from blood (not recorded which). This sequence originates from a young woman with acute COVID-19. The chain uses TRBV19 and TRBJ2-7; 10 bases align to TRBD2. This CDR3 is CASFGLAGESGYYEQYF. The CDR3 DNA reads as TGTGCCAGTTTCGGTCTAGCGGGAGAGTCCGGATACTACGAGCAGTACTTC.